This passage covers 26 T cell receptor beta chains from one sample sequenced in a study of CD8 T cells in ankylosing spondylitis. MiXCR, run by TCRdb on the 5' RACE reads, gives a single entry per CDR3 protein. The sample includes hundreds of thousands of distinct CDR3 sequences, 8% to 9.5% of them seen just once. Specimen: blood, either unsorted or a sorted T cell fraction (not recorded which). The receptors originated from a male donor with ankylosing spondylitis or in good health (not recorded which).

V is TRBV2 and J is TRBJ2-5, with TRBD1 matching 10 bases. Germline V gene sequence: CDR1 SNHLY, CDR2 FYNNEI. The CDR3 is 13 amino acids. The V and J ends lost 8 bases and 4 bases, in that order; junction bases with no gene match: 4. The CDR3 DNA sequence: TGTGCCAGCTACCGGGACAGGGGAGAGACCCAGTACTTC. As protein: CASYRDRGETQYF.

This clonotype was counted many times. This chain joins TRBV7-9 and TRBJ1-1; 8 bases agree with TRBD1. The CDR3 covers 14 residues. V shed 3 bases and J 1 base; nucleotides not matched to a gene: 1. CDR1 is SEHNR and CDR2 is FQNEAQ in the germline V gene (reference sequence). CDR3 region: CASSLTGANTEAFF. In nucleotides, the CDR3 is TGTGCCAGCAGCTTGACAGGGGCGAACACTGAAGCTTTCTTT.

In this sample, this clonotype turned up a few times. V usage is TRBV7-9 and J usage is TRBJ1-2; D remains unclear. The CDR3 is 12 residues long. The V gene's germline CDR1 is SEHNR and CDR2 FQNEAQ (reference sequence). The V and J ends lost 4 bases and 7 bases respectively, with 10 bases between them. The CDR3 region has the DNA TGTGCCAGCAGCTCGGGCCCTCGTGGCTACACCTTC. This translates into CASSSGPRGYTF. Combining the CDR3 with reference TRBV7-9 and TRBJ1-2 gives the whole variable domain DTGVSQNPRHKITKRGQNVTFRCDPISEHNRLYWYRQTLGQGPEFLTYFQNEAQLEKSRLLSDRFSAERPKGSFSTLEIQRTEQGDSAMYLCASSSGPRGYTFGSGTRLTVV.

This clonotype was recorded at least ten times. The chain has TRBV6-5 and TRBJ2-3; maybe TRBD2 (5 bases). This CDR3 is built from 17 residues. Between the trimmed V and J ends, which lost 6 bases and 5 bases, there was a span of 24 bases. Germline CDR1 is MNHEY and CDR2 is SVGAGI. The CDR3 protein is CASSYLPKGRREDTQYF. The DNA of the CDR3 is TGTGCCAGCAGCTACCTCCCTAAAGGGAGAAGGGAAGATACGCAGTATTTT.

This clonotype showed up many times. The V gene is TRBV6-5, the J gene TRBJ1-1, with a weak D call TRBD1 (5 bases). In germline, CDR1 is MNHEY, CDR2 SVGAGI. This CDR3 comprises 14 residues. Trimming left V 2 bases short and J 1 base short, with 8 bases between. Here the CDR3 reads CASSYRGKNTEAFF. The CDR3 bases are TGTGCCAGCAGTTACCGGGGGAAGAACACTGAAGCTTTCTTT.

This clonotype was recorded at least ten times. The CDR3 sequence is CSVVTALSDTQYF. The CDR3, as DNA: TGCAGCGTTGTGACAGCGCTTTCTGATACGCAGTATTTT. The rearrangement links TRBV29-1 to TRBJ2-3, with D tentatively TRBD1 (5 bases). Trimming stripped 4 bases from V and 6 bases from J, with 14 bases between. CDR3 length: 13 amino acids. Germline CDR1 SQVTM, CDR2 ANQGSEA.

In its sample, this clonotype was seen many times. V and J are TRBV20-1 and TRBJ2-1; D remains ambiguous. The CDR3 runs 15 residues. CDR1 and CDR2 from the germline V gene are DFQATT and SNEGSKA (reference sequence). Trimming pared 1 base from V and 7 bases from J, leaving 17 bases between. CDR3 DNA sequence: TGCAGTGCTAGAGTGTGGGGTAGTGATAGTAATGAGCAGTTCTTC. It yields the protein CSARVWGSDSNEQFF.

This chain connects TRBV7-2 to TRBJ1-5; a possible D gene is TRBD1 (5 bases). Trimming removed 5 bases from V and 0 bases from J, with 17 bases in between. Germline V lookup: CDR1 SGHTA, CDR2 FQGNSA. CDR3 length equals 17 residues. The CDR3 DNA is TGTGCCAGCAGCACCTCGGACACACGTTATAGCAATCAGCCCCAGCATTTT. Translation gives CASSTSDTRYSNQPQHF.

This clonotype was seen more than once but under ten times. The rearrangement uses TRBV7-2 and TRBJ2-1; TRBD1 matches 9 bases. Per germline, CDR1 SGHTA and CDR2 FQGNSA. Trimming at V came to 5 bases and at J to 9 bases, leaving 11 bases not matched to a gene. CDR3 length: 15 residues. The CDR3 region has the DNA TGTGCCAGCAGCCCACTTGGACAGGGGAGGGGTGAGCAGTTCTTC. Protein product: CASSPLGQGRGEQFF.

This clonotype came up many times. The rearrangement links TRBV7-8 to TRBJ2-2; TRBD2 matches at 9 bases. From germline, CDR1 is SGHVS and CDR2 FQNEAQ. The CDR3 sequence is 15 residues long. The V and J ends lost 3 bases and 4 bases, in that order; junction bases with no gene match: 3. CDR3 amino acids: CASSFLAGSTGELFF. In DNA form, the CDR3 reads TGTGCCAGCAGCTTCCTAGCGGGGAGCACCGGGGAGCTGTTTTTT.

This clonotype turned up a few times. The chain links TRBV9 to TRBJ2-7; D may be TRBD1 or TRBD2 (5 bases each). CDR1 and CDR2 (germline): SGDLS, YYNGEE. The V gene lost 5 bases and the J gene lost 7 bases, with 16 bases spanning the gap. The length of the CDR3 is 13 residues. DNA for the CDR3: TGTGCCAGCAGTGATCCCATCGAGGGGGAGCAGTACTTC. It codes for CASSDPIEGEQYF.

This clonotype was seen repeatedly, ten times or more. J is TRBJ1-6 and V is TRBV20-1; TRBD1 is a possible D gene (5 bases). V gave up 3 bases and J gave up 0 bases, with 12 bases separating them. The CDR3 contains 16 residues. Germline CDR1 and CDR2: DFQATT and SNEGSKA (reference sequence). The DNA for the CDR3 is TGCAGTGCTAGCGGGACGGTCAGCTCCTATAATTCACCCCTCCACTTT. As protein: CSASGTVSSYNSPLHF.

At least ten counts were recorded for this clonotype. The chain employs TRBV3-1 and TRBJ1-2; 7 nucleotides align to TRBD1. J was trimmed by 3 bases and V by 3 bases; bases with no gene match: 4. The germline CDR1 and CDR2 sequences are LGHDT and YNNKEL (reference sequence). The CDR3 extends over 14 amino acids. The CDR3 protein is CASSHFDRDYGYTF. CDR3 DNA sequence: TGTGCCAGCAGCCACTTTGACAGGGACTATGGCTACACCTTC.

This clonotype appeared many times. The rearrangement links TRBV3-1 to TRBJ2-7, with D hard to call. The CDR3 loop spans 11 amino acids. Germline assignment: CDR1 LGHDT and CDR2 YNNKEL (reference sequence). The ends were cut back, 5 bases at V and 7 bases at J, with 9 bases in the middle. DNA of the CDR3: TGTGCCAGCAGCGCCTCGGGTGAGCAGTACTTC. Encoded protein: CASSASGEQYF.

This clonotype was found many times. CDR3 sequence (DNA): TGTGCCAGCAGTTTAGCAGAGTCCCTTTCCAGCAATCAGCCCCAGCATTTT. Translated, it gives CASSLAESLSSNQPQHF. The chain recombines TRBV12-3 or TRBV12-4 with TRBJ1-5, with unresolved D. V was pared by 0 bases and J by 1 base, with 13 bases between. This CDR3 is 17 amino acids long.

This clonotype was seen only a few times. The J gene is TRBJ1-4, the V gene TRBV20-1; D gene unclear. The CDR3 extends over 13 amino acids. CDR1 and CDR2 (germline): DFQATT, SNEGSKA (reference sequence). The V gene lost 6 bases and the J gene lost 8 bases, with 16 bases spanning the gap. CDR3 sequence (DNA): TGCAGTGCCTTTCTCAGGCTCGGGGAAAAACTGTTTTTT. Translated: CSAFLRLGEKLFF.

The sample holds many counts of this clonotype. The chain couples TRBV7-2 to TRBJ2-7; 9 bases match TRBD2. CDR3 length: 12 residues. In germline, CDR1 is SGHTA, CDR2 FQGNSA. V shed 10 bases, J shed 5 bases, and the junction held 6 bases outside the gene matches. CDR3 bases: TGTGCCACTGCGGGGGGGTGGAACGAGCAGTACTTC. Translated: CATAGGWNEQYF. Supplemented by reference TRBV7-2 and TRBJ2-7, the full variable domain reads GAGVSQSPSNKVTEKGKDVELRCDPISGHTALYWYRQSLGQGLEFLIYFQGNSAPDKSGLPSDRFSAERTGGSVSTLTIQRTQQEDSAVYLCATAGGWNEQYFGPGTRLTVT.

This chain's CDR3 is CASRRLAGGQETQYF. Here the CDR3 DNA reads TGTGCCAGTAGACGACTAGCGGGAGGACAAGAGACCCAGTACTTC. The rearrangement uses TRBV19 and TRBJ2-5; TRBD2 aligns across 13 bases. CDR1 LNHDA and CDR2 SQIVND come from the germline V gene (reference sequence). The V and J ends lost 6 bases and 2 bases, in that order; junction bases with no gene match: 3. This CDR3 spans 15 amino acids.

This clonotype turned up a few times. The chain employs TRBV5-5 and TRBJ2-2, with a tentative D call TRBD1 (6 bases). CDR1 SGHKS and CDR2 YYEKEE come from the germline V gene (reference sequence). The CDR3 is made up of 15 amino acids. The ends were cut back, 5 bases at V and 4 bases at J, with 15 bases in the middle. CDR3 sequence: CASRHPWGRTGELFF. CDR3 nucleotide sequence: TGTGCCAGCAGGCATCCATGGGGGCGCACCGGGGAGCTGTTTTTT.

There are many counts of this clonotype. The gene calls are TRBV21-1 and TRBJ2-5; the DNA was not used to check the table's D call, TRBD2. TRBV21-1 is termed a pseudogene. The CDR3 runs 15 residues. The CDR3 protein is CASSRGGSLQETQYF. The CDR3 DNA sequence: TGTGCCAGCAGCAGGGGAGGGAGTTTGCAAGAGACCCAGTACTTC.

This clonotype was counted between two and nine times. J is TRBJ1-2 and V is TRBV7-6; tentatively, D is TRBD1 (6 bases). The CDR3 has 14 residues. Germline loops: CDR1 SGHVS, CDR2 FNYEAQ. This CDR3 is CVTRGFNAHCGYTF. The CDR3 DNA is TGTGTTACAAGGGGGTTTAACGCCCACTGTGGCTACACCTTC. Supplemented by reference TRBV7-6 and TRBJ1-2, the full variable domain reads GAGVSQSPRYKVTKRGQDVALRCDPISGHVSLYWYRQALGQGPEFLTYFNYEAQQDKSGLPNDRFSAERPEGSISTLTIQRTEQRDSAMYRCVTRGFNAHCGYTFGSGTRLTVV.

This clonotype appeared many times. Written as DNA, the CDR3 is TGCAGTGCTACGGGACAGGGTTTACCTCTCTATGGCTACACCTTC. Amino acids: CSATGQGLPLYGYTF. The chain is built from TRBV20-1 and TRBJ1-2; 9 bases agree with TRBD1. The CDR3 is 15 residues long. Germline trimming cut 4 bases from V and 4 bases from J; bases unmatched to any gene: 10. Germline CDR1 is DFQATT and CDR2 is SNEGSKA (reference sequence).

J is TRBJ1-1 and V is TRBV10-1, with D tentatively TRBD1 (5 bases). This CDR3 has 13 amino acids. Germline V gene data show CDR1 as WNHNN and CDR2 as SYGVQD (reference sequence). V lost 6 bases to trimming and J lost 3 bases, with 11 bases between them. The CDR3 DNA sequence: TGCGCCAGCAGAGGGGCCCTTGACACTGAAGCTTTCTTT. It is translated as CASRGALDTEAFF.

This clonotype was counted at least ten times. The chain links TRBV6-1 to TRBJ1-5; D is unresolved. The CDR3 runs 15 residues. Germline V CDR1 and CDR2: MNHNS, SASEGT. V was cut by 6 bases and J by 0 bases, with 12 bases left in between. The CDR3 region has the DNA TGTGCCAGCAGGCTAACAGTTCATAGCAATCAGCCCCAGCATTTT. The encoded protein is CASRLTVHSNQPQHF.

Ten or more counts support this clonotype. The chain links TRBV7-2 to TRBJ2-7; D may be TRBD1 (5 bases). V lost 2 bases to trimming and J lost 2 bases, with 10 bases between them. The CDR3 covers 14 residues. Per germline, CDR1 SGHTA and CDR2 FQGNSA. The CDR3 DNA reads TGTGCCAGCAGCTTAAATGCAGGGCCCTACGAGCAGTACTTC. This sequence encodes CASSLNAGPYEQYF.

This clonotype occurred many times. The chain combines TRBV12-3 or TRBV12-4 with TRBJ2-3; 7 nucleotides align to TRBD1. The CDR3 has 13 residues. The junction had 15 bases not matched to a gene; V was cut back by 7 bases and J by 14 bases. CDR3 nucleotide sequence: TGTGCCAGCACCGCCAGACCCGGGACAGAGGGGTATTTT. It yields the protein CASTARPGTEGYF.